A selection of T cell receptor beta chains follows, all from one sample in a study of PD-L1 blockade in urothelial cancer. TCRdb's copy holds only in-frame clones and misses some; the assay was immunoSEQ multiplex PCR. The table lists 55,000 or so clones, 75% to 90% of them singletons. This sample comprised PBMCs, obtained around atezolizumab (anti-PD-L1) treatment. These receptors were taken from a man between 35 and 55 years old with urothelial cancer. Both conserved end residues are part of each CDR3. A D gene is named only where the DNA matches it firmly. The size entry is marked missing in some rows and otherwise reads once, few, many or a size class.

size: NA
length: 20
J: TRBJ2-1
V: TRBV15
D: TRBD2
DNA: TGTGCCACCAGCAGAGACCCCTGGACTAGCGGGGTACTAGGGTACAATGAGCAGTTCTTC
CDR3: CATSRDPWTSGVLGYNEQFF

size: NA
length: 13
J: TRBJ2-1
V: TRBV18
D: NA
DNA: TGTGCCAGCGTCGGACCCGCGGGTAATGAGCAGTTCTTC
CDR3: CASVGPAGNEQFF

size: once
length: 16
J: TRBJ2-3
V: TRBV14
D: TRBD2
DNA: TGTGCCAGCAGCCAAGTTTGGCTAGCGGGCACAGATACGCAGTATTTT
CDR3: CASSQVWLAGTDTQYF

size: NA
length: 16
J: TRBJ1-5
V: TRBV2
D: NA
DNA: TGTGCCAGCAGTTCGTACGGGAGCCAAGGCCATCAGCCCCAGCATTTT
CDR3: CASSSYGSQGHQPQHF

size: once
length: 17
J: TRBJ2-7
V: TRBV14
D: TRBD2
DNA: TGTGCCAGCAGCCAAGCACTAGCGGAGGGGATCTCCTACGAGCAGTACTTC
CDR3: CASSQALAEGISYEQYF

size: NA
length: 14
J: TRBJ2-7
V: TRBV19
D: TRBD1
DNA: TGTGCTTCTCACAGGGGTTCTAGATCCTACGAGCAGTACTTC
CDR3: CASHRGSRSYEQYF

size: NA
length: 13
J: TRBJ1-5
V: TRBV30
D: NA
DNA: TGTGCCTGGAGTGTCCTGAGGCAAGGGCCCCAGCATTTT
CDR3: CAWSVLRQGPQHF

size: NA
length: 14
J: TRBJ2-1
V: TRBV19
D: TRBD2
DNA: TGTGCCAGTAGTCGGTGGGGGGAGGGCGAGGAGCAGTTCTTC
CDR3: CASSRWGEGEEQFF

size: NA
length: 15
J: TRBJ1-1
V: TRBV5-6
D: TRBD1
DNA: TGTGCCAGCAGCTACCGGGACAGGCCGAAGGGAGAAGCTTTCTTT
CDR3: CASSYRDRPKGEAFF

size: NA
length: 15
J: TRBJ2-3
V: TRBV6-5
D: NA
DNA: TGTGCCAGCAGTAGCCGAGGCGGGAGCACAGATACGCAGTATTTT
CDR3: CASSSRGGSTDTQYF

size: NA
length: 16
J: TRBJ1-5
V: TRBV6-6
D: NA
DNA: TGTGCCAGCAGGCAGGGGACCCGTTATAGCAATCAGCCCCAGCATTTT
CDR3: CASRQGTRYSNQPQHF

size: NA
length: 14
J: TRBJ2-7
V: TRBV15
D: TRBD2
DNA: TGTGCCACCAGCAGAGGCGGGAGAGCCTACGAGCAGTACTTC
CDR3: CATSRGGRAYEQYF

size: NA
length: 14
J: TRBJ1-1
V: TRBV28
D: NA
DNA: TGTGCCAGCACCCTCGACGGGGGGAACACTGAAGCTTTCTTT
CDR3: CASTLDGGNTEAFF

size: NA
length: 14
J: TRBJ2-1
V: TRBV5-1
D: TRBD2
DNA: TGCGCCAGCAGCTCAGCGGGAGGGTACAATGAACAGTTCTTC
CDR3: CASSSAGGYNEQFF

size: NA
length: 16
J: TRBJ2-7
V: TRBV4-1
D: TRBD1
DNA: TGCGCCAGCAGCCGCACAATGGGGACAGGGATTTACGAGCAGTACTTC
CDR3: CASSRTMGTGIYEQYF

size: NA
length: 12
J: TRBJ1-1
V: TRBV29-1
D: NA
DNA: TGCAGCGTTGAACAGAAAAGCACTGAAGCTTTCTTT
CDR3: CSVEQKSTEAFF

size: NA
length: 15
J: TRBJ2-7
V: TRBV9
D: NA
DNA: TGTGCCAGCAGCGTATCGGGGGGGACAGCCTACGAGCAGTACTTC
CDR3: CASSVSGGTAYEQYF

size: NA
length: 14
J: TRBJ2-1
V: TRBV15
D: NA
DNA: TGTGCCACCAGCAGTGGGGGGAATGGCAATGAGCAGTTCTTC
CDR3: CATSSGGNGNEQFF

size: NA
length: 13
J: TRBJ2-3
V: TRBV7-2
D: NA
DNA: TGTGCCAGCAGCCTAGGAGTAGAAGATACGCAGTATTTT
CDR3: CASSLGVEDTQYF

size: NA
length: 16
J: TRBJ2-1
V: TRBV6-5
D: TRBD1
DNA: TGTGCCAGCAGTTACTCCGGGACAGGCACCTACAATGAGCAGTTCTTC
CDR3: CASSYSGTGTYNEQFF

size: once
length: 14
J: TRBJ1-1
V: TRBV30
D: NA
DNA: TGTGCCTGGAAAAGATCTTTAGGGGGGGCGGTAGCTTTCTTT
CDR3: CAWKRSLGGAVAFF

size: once
length: 13
J: TRBJ2-1
V: TRBV5-6
D: TRBD2
DNA: TGTGCCAGCAGCCCCGCGGGGGAGGGTGAGCAGTTCTTC
CDR3: CASSPAGEGEQFF

size: few
length: 16
J: TRBJ1-3
V: TRBV5-1
D: NA
DNA: TGCGCCAGCAGCTGGGGGGGTCCGTCCTCTGGAAACACCATATATTTT
CDR3: CASSWGGPSSGNTIYF

size: NA
length: 15
J: TRBJ2-5
V: TRBV27
D: NA
DNA: TGTGCCAGCAGCCCGACAGGGAGGAACCAAGAGACCCAGTACTTC
CDR3: CASSPTGRNQETQYF

size: NA
length: 14
J: TRBJ2-7
V: TRBV7-2
D: NA
DNA: TGTGCCAGCAGCTTATCCCGGGACTCCTACGAGCAGTACTTC
CDR3: CASSLSRDSYEQYF

size: NA
length: 13
J: TRBJ1-1
V: TRBV5-1
D: NA
DNA: TGCGCCAGCAGCGTAAGCCTGAACACTGAAGCTTTCTTT
CDR3: CASSVSLNTEAFF

size: NA
length: 13
J: TRBJ1-1
V: TRBV28
D: NA
DNA: TGTGCCAGCAGGACCCTAGGAGGCACTGAAGCTTTCTTT
CDR3: CASRTLGGTEAFF

size: NA
length: 14
J: TRBJ1-1
V: TRBV19
D: NA
DNA: TGTGCCAGTAGGAAATCGACAGGGAACACTGAAGCTTTCTTT
CDR3: CASRKSTGNTEAFF

size: NA
length: 13
J: TRBJ1-1
V: TRBV18
D: NA
DNA: TGTGCCAGCTCCCATTCTCGGGATTCTGAAGCTTTCTTT
CDR3: CASSHSRDSEAFF

size: NA
length: 12
J: TRBJ2-5
V: TRBV19
D: NA
DNA: TGTGCCAGCCGACAAGACCAAGAGACCCAGTACTTC
CDR3: CASRQDQETQYF

size: NA
length: 14
J: TRBJ2-3
V: TRBV10-2
D: TRBD1
DNA: TGCGCCAGCAGGGTAGGGGGCCTGGCAGATACGCAGTATTTT
CDR3: CASRVGGLADTQYF

size: NA
length: 15
J: TRBJ2-7
V: TRBV11-2
D: NA
DNA: TGTGCCAGCAGCTTAGGGTCCGGGTTAGCTTACGAGCAGTACTTC
CDR3: CASSLGSGLAYEQYF

size: NA
length: 15
J: TRBJ2-7
V: TRBV27
D: NA
DNA: TGTGCCAGCAGCCACGGTGCTCAGGGGAACTACGAGCAGTACTTC
CDR3: CASSHGAQGNYEQYF

size: NA
length: 16
J: TRBJ2-3
V: TRBV11-1
D: NA
DNA: TGTGCCAGCAGCTTACACCAGGGGACAACAACAGATACGCAGTATTTT
CDR3: CASSLHQGTTTDTQYF

size: NA
length: 15
J: TRBJ2-1
V: TRBV27
D: TRBD1
DNA: TGTGCCAGCCGAACTCGGGACAGGGTATACAATGAGCAGTTCTTC
CDR3: CASRTRDRVYNEQFF

size: few
length: 15
J: TRBJ1-2
V: TRBV4-1
D: TRBD1
DNA: TGCGCCAGCAGCCAACCGGGGACAGGGGGGAATGGCTACACCTTC
CDR3: CASSQPGTGGNGYTF

size: NA
length: 17
J: TRBJ2-6
V: TRBV7-9
D: TRBD1
DNA: TGTGCCAGCACCCGCGGGACAGGGGGCCCTGGGGCCAACGTCCTGACTTTC
CDR3: CASTRGTGGPGANVLTF

size: NA
length: 15
J: TRBJ1-5
V: TRBV2
D: TRBD1
DNA: TGTGCCAGCAAAGGACAGGGGTTAGGCAATCAGCCCCAGCATTTT
CDR3: CASKGQGLGNQPQHF

size: NA
length: 14
J: TRBJ2-2
V: TRBV7-8
D: TRBD1
DNA: TGTGCCAGCAGCTTAGATAGGGACAGCGGGGAGCTGTTTTTT
CDR3: CASSLDRDSGELFF

size: NA
length: 16
J: TRBJ2-1
V: TRBV27
D: NA
DNA: TGTGCCAGCAGTCTGAGGGACACCCCTTGGGGGAATGAGCAGTTCTTC
CDR3: CASSLRDTPWGNEQFF

size: NA
length: 14
J: TRBJ1-1
V: TRBV27
D: NA
DNA: TGTGCCAGCAGCTCGACAGTAATGTGGACTGAAGCTTTCTTT
CDR3: CASSSTVMWTEAFF

size: NA
length: 15
J: TRBJ2-1
V: TRBV9
D: TRBD1
DNA: TGTGCCAGCAGCGTAGGACAGGGCGAATACAATGAGCAGTTCTTC
CDR3: CASSVGQGEYNEQFF

size: NA
length: 16
J: TRBJ2-3
V: TRBV7-6
D: TRBD2
DNA: TGTGCCAGCAGCTTAGGGGCGGGAGGGCCCGTAGATACGCAGTATTTT
CDR3: CASSLGAGGPVDTQYF

size: NA
length: 15
J: TRBJ1-5
V: TRBV6-1
D: NA
DNA: TGTGCCAGCAGTGAAGCGTCAGGGGTCGGCCAGCCCCAGCATTTT
CDR3: CASSEASGVGQPQHF

size: NA
length: 15
J: TRBJ2-1
V: TRBV5-1
D: NA
DNA: TGCGCCAGCAGCTTGGACACCGGGACTGCCAGCGAGCAGTTCTTC
CDR3: CASSLDTGTASEQFF

size: NA
length: 15
J: TRBJ2-2
V: TRBV7-9
D: NA
DNA: TGTGCCAGCAGCTTAGCCGGAGAGGGCCCCGGGGAGCTGTTTTTT
CDR3: CASSLAGEGPGELFF